The 9 T cell receptor beta chains below come from one sample, sequenced in a study of shared clonotypes between healthy human individuals. Only in-frame clones appear in the TCRdb table, and some are missing; sequencing was by immunoSEQ multiplex PCR. The sample lists roughly 2.2 million clones; under 95% were seen once. The specimen sequenced was naive CD4+ T cells from PBMCs. Subset indicated: CD45RA+ positively selected. Every receptor here comes from a man younger than 35 in good health. Some clones in this sample may be carry-over from other donors' samples.

This clone was seen only once. The chain uses TRBV5-6 and TRBJ1-4; 8 bases match TRBD1. The CDR3 runs to 13 residues. CDR1 is SGHDT, CDR2 YYEEEE, per germline. J was trimmed by 8 bases and V by 5 bases; bases with no gene match: 5. In DNA, the CDR3 is TGTGCCAGCAGTCGCGGACAGGGAGAAAAACTGTTTTTT. This encodes CASSRGQGEKLFF.

The gene calls are TRBV5-1 and TRBJ1-3; no definite D call. This CDR3 spans 16 amino acids. Germline V gives CDR1 SGHRS, CDR2 YFSETQ. V gave up 4 bases and J gave up 0 bases, with 14 bases separating them. For the CDR3, the DNA is TGCGCCAGCAGCACGAACTACCCTAGCTCTGGAAACACCATATATTTT. Its protein is CASSTNYPSSGNTIYF.

The V and J genes are TRBV18 and TRBJ2-6; D possibly uses TRBD1 or TRBD2 (5 bases each). V gave up 6 bases and J gave up 1 base, with 25 bases separating them. CDR1 is KGHSH, CDR2 LQKENI, per germline. This CDR3 is built from 20 residues. CDR3 in amino acids: CASSHSGAGSVTSGANVLTF. The CDR3 region has the DNA TGTGCCAGCTCGCATTCTGGGGCTGGGAGCGTTACTTCTGGGGCCAACGTCCTGACTTTC. The variable domain in full, with the rest retrieved from reference TRBV18 and TRBJ2-6, is NAGVMQNPRHLVRRRGQEARLRCSPMKGHSHVYWYRQLPEEGLKFMVYLQKENIIDESGMPKERFSAEFPKEGPSILRIQQVVRGDSAAYFCASSHSGAGSVTSGANVLTFGAGSRLTVL.

The V call is TRBV5-1, the J call TRBJ2-7; 10 bases line up with TRBD1. The CDR3 sequence is 15 residues long. Germline values: CDR1 SGHRS, CDR2 YFSETQ. V lost 7 bases and J lost 0; bases outside the gene matches: 7. DNA for the CDR3: TGCGCCAGCGTCGGGACAGGGGACAGCTCCTACGAGCAGTACTTC. Its protein product is CASVGTGDSSYEQYF. The variable domain in full, with the rest retrieved from reference TRBV5-1 and TRBJ2-7, is KAGVTQTPRYLIKTRGQQVTLSCSPISGHRSVSWYQQTPGQGLQFLFEYFSETQRNKGNFPGRFSGRQFSNSRSEMNVSTLELGDSALYLCASVGTGDSSYEQYFGPGTRLTVT.

The chain joins TRBV11-2 to TRBJ2-5; perhaps TRBD1 as D (6 bases). CDR3 length: 15 amino acids. Germline V lookup: CDR1 SGHAT, CDR2 FQNNGV. The V and J ends lost 1 base and 1 base respectively, with 10 bases between them. The CDR3 is CASSLGRDTQETQYF. As DNA, the CDR3 is TGTGCCAGCAGCTTAGGCCGGGACACCCAAGAGACCCAGTACTTC.

The chain combines TRBV6-5 with TRBJ2-5, with D perhaps assigned TRBD1 or TRBD2 (5 bases each). Looked up from germline, CDR1 is MNHEY and CDR2 is SVGAGI. The length of the CDR3 is 14 residues. Trimming took 6 bases from V and 1 from J, leaving 12 bases between them. CDR3 nucleotide sequence: TGTGCCAGCAGCCTTCCAGGGAGCCAAGAGACCCAGTACTTC. Protein: CASSLPGSQETQYF.

V and J are TRBV6-5 and TRBJ1-3; possible D gene TRBD1, 5 bases. The germline V and J ends were trimmed by 5 bases and 8 bases, with 16 bases remaining between them. The CDR3 has 14 residues. Germline V gene sequence: CDR1 MNHEY, CDR2 SVGAGI. The CDR3 is CASSRGKVSDTIYF. The CDR3 nucleotides read TGTGCCAGCAGTAGGGGAAAGGTATCGGACACCATATATTTT.

The V call is TRBV30, the J call TRBJ2-6; TRBD1 matches 12 bases. Germline lookup yields CDR1 GTSNPN and CDR2 SVGIG (reference sequence). This CDR3 comprises 19 residues. V dropped 4 bases and J dropped 0; count of bases not matched to a gene: 10. CDR3 nucleotides: TGTGCCTGGAACCGGGACAGGGGGCCGCCGCTCTCTGGGGCCAACGTCCTGACTTTC. This codes for CAWNRDRGPPLSGANVLTF. Filled out from reference TRBV30 and TRBJ2-6, the complete variable domain reads SQTIHQWPATLVQPVGSPLSLECTVEGTSNPNLYWYRQAAGRGLQLLFYSVGIGQISSEVPQNLSASRPQDRQFILSSKKLLLSDSGFYLCAWNRDRGPPLSGANVLTFGAGSRLTVL.

This sequence joins TRBV5-4 and TRBJ2-7, with TRBD1 as a possible D gene (6 bases). Between the trimmed V and J ends, which lost 1 base and 1 base, there was a span of 9 bases. Germline V CDR1 and CDR2: SGHNT, YYREEE (reference sequence). The CDR3 contains 14 residues. The CDR3 spells CASSLQGTSYEQYF. For the CDR3, the DNA is TGTGCCAGCAGCTTGCAGGGGACATCCTACGAGCAGTACTTC.